This entry is about one T cell receptor (beta chain). The data derive from a study of T cell responses to AZD1222 COVID-19 vaccine. The CDR3 is 17 residues long. Germline values: CDR1 MDHEN, CDR2 SYDVKM. V was clipped by 2 bases and J by 6 bases; unmatched bases: 11. Sequenced by immunoSEQ multiplex PCR; TCRdb stores in-frame clones only, minus some. The profile shows around 140,000 clones, around 86% of them singletons. This chain joins TRBV28 and TRBJ2-1; 9 bases align to TRBD1. This receptor was identified in an adult in good health. This specimen was peripheral blood, taken on day 0 of AZD1222 vaccination. This CDR3 is CASSLNDRDRELNEQFF. The DNA for the CDR3 is TGTGCCAGCAGTTTAAACGACCGGGACAGGGAGCTCAATGAGCAGTTCTTC.